The 7 T cell receptor beta chains given below trace back to one sample, sequenced in a study of cytomegalovirus exposure and HLA in healthy donors. The PCR employed 60 Vbeta primers together with 13 Jbeta primers. Data came from immunoSEQ multiplex PCR; TCRdb stores just in-frame clones and leaves some out. Of about 140,000 clones listed, approximately 79% are singletons. The sequenced sample consisted of PBMCs. Source of these receptors: a man between 18 and 35 years old in good health and CMV-seronegative.

The chain is built from TRBV13 and TRBJ2-2, with 10 bases fitting TRBD1. The CDR3 is 15 amino acids. Germline assignment: CDR1 PRHDT and CDR2 FYEKMQ (reference sequence). V dropped 3 bases and J dropped 6; count of bases not matched to a gene: 4. This CDR3 is CASSLGTGAAGELFF. CDR3 nucleotides: TGTGCCAGCAGCTTGGGGACAGGGGCCGCCGGGGAGCTGTTTTTT.

V gene TRBV4-1 combines with J gene TRBJ1-2, with D perhaps TRBD1 (6 bases). Germline lookup yields CDR1 MGHRA and CDR2 YSYEKL. Between the trimmed V and J ends, which lost 1 base and 2 bases, there was a span of 14 bases. CDR3 length: 16 amino acids. Here the CDR3 reads CASSQGPDRVNYGYTF. In DNA, the CDR3 is TGCGCCAGCAGCCAAGGCCCGGACAGAGTAAACTATGGCTACACCTTC.

This clone occurred a few times. The chain combines TRBV6-5 with TRBJ1-1; no clear D gene. The CDR3 is made up of 12 amino acids. Germline CDR1 reads MNHEY; CDR2 reads SVGAGI. Trimming removed 8 bases from V and 3 bases from J, with 10 bases in between. The CDR3 loop is CASLSVDTEAFF. The CDR3 region has the DNA TGTGCCAGCCTGTCAGTTGACACTGAAGCTTTCTTT.

This rearrangement joins TRBV9 to TRBJ2-6, with D possibly matching TRBD2 (6 bases). The CDR3 totals 15 residues. The germline V gene encodes CDR1 SGDLS and CDR2 YYNGEE. V was pared by 4 bases and J by 4 bases, with 12 bases between. The chain's CDR3 is CASSSREWGANVLTF. CDR3 nucleotides: TGTGCCAGCAGCTCCCGGGAGTGGGGGGCCAACGTCCTGACTTTC.

The chain is built from TRBV5-4 and TRBJ2-7; D is possibly TRBD2 (6 bases). The ends were cut back, 3 bases at V and 3 bases at J, with 13 bases in the middle. CDR1 is SGHNT and CDR2 is YYREEE in the germline V gene (reference sequence). The CDR3 spans 14 residues. As DNA, the CDR3 is TGTGCCAGCAGCTCGGCGGGGACTCACTACGAGCAGTACTTC. This encodes CASSSAGTHYEQYF. Looking up the rest from reference TRBV5-4 and TRBJ2-7 gives the full variable domain: ETGVTQSPTHLIKTRGQQVTLRCSSQSGHNTVSWYQQALGQGPQFIFQYYREEENGRGNFPPRFSGLQFPNYSSELNVNALELDDSALYLCASSSAGTHYEQYFGPGTRLTVT.

V is TRBV2 and J is TRBJ2-5; 7 bases are a match to TRBD2. V was clipped by 10 bases and J by 5 bases; unmatched bases: 7. The CDR3 consists of 12 residues. Germline V gene sequence: CDR1 SNHLY, CDR2 FYNNEI. CDR3 bases: TGTGCCACCCTTACTAGCGAGGAGACCCAGTACTTC. Encoded protein: CATLTSEETQYF.

This chain joins TRBV2 and TRBJ1-6; D call uncertain. The CDR3 covers 15 residues. The germline CDR1 and CDR2 sequences are SNHLY and FYNNEI. V was trimmed by 4 bases and J by 2 bases, leaving 9 bases between them. The CDR3 DNA is TGTGCCAGCAGTGTCGGCAGCGCCTATAATTCACCCCTCCACTTT. Translating gives CASSVGSAYNSPLHF.